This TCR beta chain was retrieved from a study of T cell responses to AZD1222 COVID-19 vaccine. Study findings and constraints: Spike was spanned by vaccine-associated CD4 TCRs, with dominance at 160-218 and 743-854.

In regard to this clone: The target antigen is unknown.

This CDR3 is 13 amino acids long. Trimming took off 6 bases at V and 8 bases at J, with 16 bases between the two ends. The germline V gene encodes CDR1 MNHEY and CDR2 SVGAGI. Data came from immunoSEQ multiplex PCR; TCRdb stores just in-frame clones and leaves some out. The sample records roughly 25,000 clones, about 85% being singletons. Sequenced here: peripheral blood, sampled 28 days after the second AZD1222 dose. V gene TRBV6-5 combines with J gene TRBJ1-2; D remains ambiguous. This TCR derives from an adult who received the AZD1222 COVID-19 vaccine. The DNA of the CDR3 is TGTGCCAGCAGCCTAGACGGATCTCGAGGCTACACCTTC. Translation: CASSLDGSRGYTF.